This TCR beta chain stems from a study of T cell responses to AZD1222 COVID-19 vaccine. Findings and limits, study-wide: It should be noted that donors were predominantly white British and more often female, and clonal diversity was possibly underestimated. The reported proportion of spike-specific TCRs targeting unmutated variant regions was nearly half. Spike as a whole was targeted by vaccine-associated CD4 TCRs, dominant at 160-218 and 743-854. Spike-specific TCR repertoires showed rising breadth and depth after two AZD1222 doses.

The junction had 9 bases not matched to a gene; V was cut back by 3 bases and J by 12 bases. The CDR3 extends over 13 amino acids. From germline, CDR1 is MDHEN and CDR2 SYDVKM. On this clone itself: Its antigen is not identified.

TCRdb's table, derived via immunoSEQ multiplex PCR, lists solely in-frame clones and lacks some. In the table there are about 110,000 clones, roughly 87% of which are singletons. The source of this sequence is an adult in good health. This chain connects TRBV28 to TRBJ2-3; 7 nucleotides line up with TRBD1. This sample comprised peripheral blood, obtained on day 0 of AZD1222 vaccination. CDR3 bases: TGTGCCAGCAGTTTCTTCGAGGGACAGCCCCAGTATTTT. Translated: CASSFFEGQPQYF.